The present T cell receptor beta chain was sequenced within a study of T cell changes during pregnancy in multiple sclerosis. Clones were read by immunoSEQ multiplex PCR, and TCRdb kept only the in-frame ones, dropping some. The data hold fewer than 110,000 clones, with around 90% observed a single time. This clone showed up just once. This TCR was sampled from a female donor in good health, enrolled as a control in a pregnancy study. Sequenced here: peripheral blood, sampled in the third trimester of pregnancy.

The CDR3: CASSLRRGSGETQYF. CDR3 bases: TGTGCCAGCAGCTTAAGGCGGGGGTCGGGGGAGACCCAGTACTTC. The chain has TRBV7-3 and TRBJ2-5; 7 bases agree with TRBD2. The CDR3 is made up of 15 amino acids. V shed 1 base and J 5 bases; nucleotides not matched to a gene: 7. Germline V lookup: CDR1 SGHTA, CDR2 FQGTGA.